A selection of T cell receptor beta chains follows, all from one sample in a study of shared clonotypes between healthy human individuals. Assay: immunoSEQ multiplex PCR; the TCRdb copy retains only in-frame clones and omits some. The sample carries some 740,000 clones, approximately 92% recorded once. Sample: naive CD8+ T cells sorted from blood. These receptors all stem from a man aged 30 to 45 in good health. Each CDR3 is given with its conserved first and last residue. D genes are given only for firm matches. A clone size is listed for some rows: how often the clone was seen (once, few, many), or a class if it is expanded.

>TRBJ2-7|TRBV5-1|NA|NA
CASSLEVTLYEQYF
TGCGCCAGCAGCTTGGAGGTGACCCTCTACGAGCAGTACTTC
>TRBJ2-7|TRBV11-3|once|NA
CASSPAVSTGEQYF
TGTGCCAGCAGCCCCGCCGTAAGTACAGGCGAGCAGTACTTC
>TRBJ1-1|TRBV29-1|NA|NA
CSVEVLLGQGEDTEAFF
TGCAGCGTTGAAGTTTTACTTGGGCAGGGTGAGGACACTGAAGCTTTCTTT
>TRBJ2-1|TRBV27|NA|TRBD2
CASSSGLAGQYNEQFF
TGTGCCAGCAGTTCGGGACTAGCGGGGCAATACAATGAGCAGTTCTTC
>TRBJ1-5|TRBV21-1|NA|NA
CASSPGTGITPSNQPQHF
TGTGCCAGCAGCCCCGGGACAGGGATCACTCCTAGCAATCAGCCCCAGCATTTT
>TRBJ1-2|TRBV10-3|NA|NA
CAISESFIGGYTF
TGTGCCATCAGTGAGTCATTCATAGGGGGCTACACCTTC
>TRBJ2-7|TRBV9|NA|NA
CASSVGYLEDYEQYF
TGTGCCAGCAGCGTAGGTTATTTGGAGGACTACGAGCAGTACTTC
>TRBJ1-4|TRBV27|NA|NA
CASSLNSGIREKLFF
TGTGCCAGCAGTTTAAATTCGGGGATCCGTGAAAAACTGTTTTTT
>TRBJ1-1|TRBV29-1|NA|NA
CSVESLGEAFF
TGCAGCGTTGAAAGTTTGGGCGAAGCTTTCTTT
>TRBJ2-6|TRBV4-3|NA|NA
CASSQNRFSGANVLTF
TGCGCCAGCAGCCAGAACAGGTTCTCTGGGGCCAACGTCCTGACTTTC
>TRBJ2-3|TRBV29-1|NA|NA
CSVGDITDTQYF
TGCAGCGTGGGGGACATCACAGATACGCAGTATTTT
>TRBJ2-7|TRBV19|NA|NA
CATRGRGNYEQYF
TGTGCCACCCGCGGCCGGGGGAACTACGAGCAGTACTTC
>TRBJ1-5|TRBV2|NA|NA
CASNGGSQPQHF
TGTGCCAGCAATGGGGGGAGTCAGCCCCAGCATTTT
>TRBJ2-5|TRBV9|NA|NA
CASSVEGSGAGETQYF
TGTGCCAGCAGCGTAGAAGGGTCAGGGGCGGGCGAGACCCAGTACTTC
>TRBJ2-2|TRBV7-9|few|NA
CAIPSGELFF
TGTGCCATACCCTCCGGGGAGCTGTTTTTT
>TRBJ2-5|TRBV28|NA|NA
CASSSGLKETQYF
TGTGCCAGCAGCTCGGGACTTAAAGAGACCCAGTACTTC
>TRBJ1-1|TRBV7-6|NA|NA
CASSLEGHTEAFF
TGTGCCAGCAGCTTAGAGGGGCACACTGAAGCTTTCTTT
>TRBJ2-5|TRBV13|once|TRBD2
CASSLTSAARETQYF
TGTGCCAGCAGCTTAACTAGCGCAGCCCGGGAGACCCAGTACTTC
>TRBJ2-7|TRBV2|NA|NA
CASSVAAYEQYF
TGTGCCAGCAGTGTGGCAGCCTACGAGCAGTACTTC
>TRBJ2-1|TRBV4-3|NA|TRBD1
CASSQERTGTGNYNEQFF
TGCGCCAGCAGCCAAGAGAGAACCGGGACAGGGAACTACAATGAGCAGTTCTTC
>TRBJ2-1|TRBV19|NA|NA
CASNTGNEQFF
TGTGCCAGTAACACCGGCAATGAGCAGTTCTTC
>TRBJ2-7|TRBV7-8|NA|NA
CASSIDWASYEQYF
TGTGCCAGCAGCATTGATTGGGCATCCTACGAGCAGTACTTC